These T cell receptor beta chains were read from a single sample in a study of cytomegalovirus exposure and HLA in healthy donors. Libraries were prepared by immunoSEQ multiplex PCR; TCRdb keeps only in-frame clonotypes and omits some of them. Among 150,000 to 200,000 clones, less than 85% were seen once, and the ten largest hold 0.6% to 0.7%. The sample taken for sequencing was PBMCs. The receptors originated from a boy between 5 and 17 years old in good health and CMV-seronegative. Each CDR3 is given with its conserved first and last residue. Rows may omit the clone size; those that give it use once, few, many or a size class.

clone_size: once; j_call: TRBJ2-2; v_call: TRBV6-1; cdr3_aa: CASSEGLVVTGELFF
clone_size: .; j_call: TRBJ1-6; v_call: TRBV5-1; cdr3_aa: CASSWDRGDGSPLHF
clone_size: .; j_call: TRBJ1-2; v_call: TRBV14; cdr3_aa: CASSQRSLGRGLYGYTF
clone_size: .; j_call: TRBJ1-1; v_call: TRBV29-1; cdr3_aa: CSVVLRGSLRAFF
clone_size: .; j_call: TRBJ1-1; v_call: TRBV6-5; cdr3_aa: CASSSGVTTEAFF
clone_size: once; j_call: TRBJ1-6; v_call: TRBV11-2; cdr3_aa: CASKFSRDNSPLHF
clone_size: few; j_call: TRBJ2-1; v_call: TRBV6-4; cdr3_aa: CASSYRGGQNEQFF
clone_size: .; j_call: TRBJ1-2; v_call: TRBV4-2; cdr3_aa: CASSQDDRANYGYTF
clone_size: .; j_call: TRBJ1-1; v_call: TRBV27; cdr3_aa: CASSLLAGGDTEAFF
clone_size: .; j_call: TRBJ1-1; v_call: TRBV30; cdr3_aa: CAWKLNTEAFF
clone_size: .; j_call: TRBJ2-7; v_call: TRBV4-1; cdr3_aa: CASSQEAGHEQYF
clone_size: .; j_call: TRBJ1-1; v_call: TRBV28; cdr3_aa: CASSLTGDSNTEAFF
clone_size: .; j_call: TRBJ2-7; v_call: TRBV6-5; cdr3_aa: CASSLRESNHEQYF
clone_size: .; j_call: .; v_call: TRBV11-3; cdr3_aa: CASSLAGSGGKGEQYF
clone_size: .; j_call: TRBJ1-2; v_call: TRBV30; cdr3_aa: CAGRDSENYGYTF
clone_size: .; j_call: TRBJ1-2; v_call: TRBV2; cdr3_aa: CASTGTGIPSLYGYTF
clone_size: .; j_call: TRBJ1-2; v_call: TRBV7-2; cdr3_aa: CASSPSRIGRQNYGYTF
clone_size: .; j_call: TRBJ2-5; v_call: TRBV7-9; cdr3_aa: CASSPRAEPQYF
clone_size: once; j_call: TRBJ1-2; v_call: TRBV6-6; cdr3_aa: CASSYSNEQNYGYTF
clone_size: .; j_call: TRBJ1-5; v_call: TRBV4-3; cdr3_aa: CASSPNSPGQRNQPQHF
clone_size: few; j_call: TRBJ1-1; v_call: TRBV6-5; cdr3_aa: CASSYSSGKAEAFF
clone_size: few; j_call: TRBJ1-2; v_call: TRBV7-6; cdr3_aa: CASSLRSGIGVDGYTF
clone_size: few; j_call: TRBJ2-7; v_call: TRBV6-1; cdr3_aa: CASSEVGWATGPHF
clone_size: once; j_call: TRBJ1-3; v_call: TRBV15; cdr3_aa: CATSRGRDRRSGNTIYF
clone_size: .; j_call: TRBJ2-5; v_call: TRBV11-2; cdr3_aa: CASSRTGQPGETQYF
clone_size: once; j_call: TRBJ2-1; v_call: TRBV14; cdr3_aa: CASSQEGNGWYEQFF
clone_size: .; j_call: TRBJ1-1; v_call: TRBV29-1; cdr3_aa: CSVQDSLNTEAFF
clone_size: .; j_call: TRBJ1-1; v_call: TRBV5-1; cdr3_aa: CASSRGDRVNTEAFF
clone_size: .; j_call: TRBJ2-7; v_call: TRBV7-2; cdr3_aa: CASSLGQTFHEQYF
clone_size: few; j_call: TRBJ2-3; v_call: TRBV19; cdr3_aa: CAIADRATDTQYF
clone_size: .; j_call: TRBJ2-4; v_call: TRBV7-8; cdr3_aa: CASSPPGSAKNIQYF
clone_size: .; j_call: TRBJ2-3; v_call: TRBV13; cdr3_aa: CASSLYTDTQYF
clone_size: .; j_call: TRBJ1-6; v_call: TRBV6-5; cdr3_aa: CASSWRKSNSPLHF
clone_size: .; j_call: TRBJ1-1; v_call: TRBV6-1; cdr3_aa: CASSEVPLASGLPNTEAFF
clone_size: .; j_call: TRBJ2-7; v_call: TRBV5-1; cdr3_aa: CASSLAGTGGSYEQYF
clone_size: .; j_call: TRBJ1-1; v_call: TRBV19; cdr3_aa: CASSKGREGGTGRAFF
clone_size: once; j_call: TRBJ2-1; v_call: TRBV7-3; cdr3_aa: CASSLGAGKVNEQFF
clone_size: .; j_call: TRBJ1-5; v_call: TRBV2; cdr3_aa: CASSRGRGNQPQHF
clone_size: .; j_call: TRBJ1-5; v_call: TRBV10-3; cdr3_aa: CAISSQGPNQPQHF
clone_size: .; j_call: TRBJ1-1; v_call: TRBV9; cdr3_aa: CASSVDGGAAEAFF
clone_size: .; j_call: TRBJ1-1; v_call: TRBV23-1; cdr3_aa: CASSQAVPMAFLNTEAFF
clone_size: .; j_call: TRBJ2-5; v_call: TRBV11-2; cdr3_aa: CASSLQTGFGETQYF
clone_size: once; j_call: TRBJ2-5; v_call: TRBV27; cdr3_aa: CASSSEGAGETQYF
clone_size: .; j_call: TRBJ1-4; v_call: TRBV15; cdr3_aa: CATRDSNNEKLFF
clone_size: .; j_call: TRBJ1-2; v_call: TRBV30; cdr3_aa: CAWSPPTGNYGYTF
clone_size: .; j_call: TRBJ2-3; v_call: TRBV7-9; cdr3_aa: CASSMGQERPDTQYF
clone_size: .; j_call: TRBJ2-4; v_call: TRBV5-1; cdr3_aa: CASSLMEGSSKNIQYF
clone_size: once; j_call: TRBJ2-7; v_call: TRBV7-8; cdr3_aa: CASSWGGPGLAGGRSYEQYF
clone_size: .; j_call: TRBJ2-2; v_call: TRBV5-1; cdr3_aa: CASSGTLNTGELFF
clone_size: .; j_call: TRBJ2-1; v_call: TRBV6-6; cdr3_aa: CASSLPGQGMNEQFF
clone_size: .; j_call: TRBJ2-7; v_call: TRBV13; cdr3_aa: CASSPALVSYEQYF
clone_size: .; j_call: TRBJ2-1; v_call: TRBV19; cdr3_aa: CASSRWTSGYNEQFF
clone_size: .; j_call: TRBJ1-1; v_call: TRBV5-1; cdr3_aa: CASSSGQGLTEAFF
clone_size: .; j_call: TRBJ1-1; v_call: TRBV19; cdr3_aa: CASRGAGTETFF
clone_size: .; j_call: TRBJ1-1; v_call: TRBV7-2; cdr3_aa: CASSLSRTGRTEAFF
clone_size: few; j_call: TRBJ1-1; v_call: TRBV10-3; cdr3_aa: CAISESLEAFF
clone_size: once; j_call: TRBJ2-7; v_call: TRBV2; cdr3_aa: CASRAGTNSYEQYF
clone_size: .; j_call: TRBJ1-1; v_call: TRBV6-5; cdr3_aa: CASRGNRGTEAFF